A single sample is the source of the 30 T cell receptor beta chains below, sequenced in a study of cytomegalovirus exposure and HLA in healthy donors. PCR used 60 Vbeta primers and 13 Jbeta primers. Assay used: immunoSEQ multiplex PCR; TCRdb lists only in-frame clones, some missing. The repertoire holds around 150,000 clones, with 75% to 80% as singletons. Sample: PBMCs. These receptors came from a woman in her forties or fifties in good health and CMV-seronegative.

V usage is TRBV27 and J usage is TRBJ2-1, with TRBD2 matching over 9 bases. Germline-derived CDR1 and CDR2 are MNHEY and SMNVEV (reference sequence). CDR3 size: 15 residues. V lost 6 bases and J lost 7; bases outside the gene matches: 10. CDR3 sequence: CASSRGSGGRNEQFF. The CDR3 DNA sequence: TGTGCCAGCAGCCGAGGTAGCGGGGGTCGAAATGAGCAGTTCTTC.

The chain employs TRBV5-6 and TRBJ2-3, with 11 bases that match TRBD2. Unmatched junction bases numbered 4, after V lost 5 bases and J lost 2 bases. CDR1 is SGHDT and CDR2 is YYEEEE in the germline V gene. The length of the CDR3 is 15 residues. The CDR3 loop reads CASRRLAGNTDTQYF. The CDR3 DNA sequence: TGTGCCAGCAGACGACTAGCGGGGAACACAGATACGCAGTATTTT.

This clone has just one count. V usage is TRBV7-2 and J usage is TRBJ1-1; a weak D match, TRBD1 (5 bases). The germline V gene has CDR1 SGHTA and CDR2 FQGNSA. V was clipped by 2 bases and J by 5 bases, with 15 bases between them. There are 15 residues in the CDR3. This CDR3 reads CASSLPRGGGTEAFF. In nucleotides, the CDR3 is TGTGCCAGCAGCTTACCCCGGGGGGGTGGAACTGAAGCTTTCTTT.

This sequence joins TRBV5-6 and TRBJ1-3; D is unclear. CDR1 is SGHDT and CDR2 is YYEEEE in the germline V gene. V shed 5 bases and J shed 4 bases, with 7 bases lying between them. This CDR3 region has 12 residues. The CDR3 here is CASSQKGNTIYF. The DNA for the CDR3 is TGTGCCAGCAGTCAGAAAGGAAACACCATATATTTT.

In nucleotides, the CDR3 is TGCGCCAGCAGCTTGGCAGGGTTAGGGTTGCAAGAGACCCAGTACTTC. Translation gives CASSLAGLGLQETQYF. This chain joins TRBV5-1 and TRBJ2-5, with D tentatively TRBD1 (5 bases). Germline V gene data show CDR1 as SGHRS and CDR2 as YFSETQ. Trimming left V 0 bases short and J 2 bases short, with 14 bases between. The CDR3 totals 16 residues.

The rearrangement uses TRBV18 and TRBJ2-1; tentatively, D is TRBD1 (5 bases). Between the trimmed V and J ends, which lost 9 bases and 1 base, there was a span of 13 bases. Germline CDR1 reads KGHSH; CDR2 reads LQKENI. This CDR3 has 14 amino acids. CDR3 sequence (DNA): TGTGCCAGTTCCGACAGTCTGTCCTACAATGAGCAGTTCTTC. Its protein is CASSDSLSYNEQFF.

The chain carries TRBV4-1 and TRBJ2-7; TRBD2 matches 8 bases. CDR1 is MGHRA, CDR2 YSYEKL, per germline. The CDR3 has 11 residues. J gave up 6 bases and V 8 bases, and 3 bases lay outside the gene matches. The CDR3 sequence: CASGRGGEQYF. The CDR3 nucleotides read TGCGCCAGCGGCCGGGGGGGCGAGCAGTACTTC.

CDR3 nucleotides: TGTGCCAGTACCGTCCAGCCGGGGATTCCTAACTATGGCTACACCTTC. Translating gives CASTVQPGIPNYGYTF. V usage is TRBV19 and J usage is TRBJ1-2, with D hard to call. This CDR3 is built from 16 residues. Germline V lookup: CDR1 LNHDA, CDR2 SQIVND (reference sequence). V shed 7 bases and J shed 0 bases, with 18 bases lying between them.

The CDR3 DNA sequence: TGCGCCAGCAGCCAAGATAGGGAGACAGGGTTAGGCACTGAAGCTTTCTTT. Translation gives CASSQDRETGLGTEAFF. V is TRBV4-3 and J is TRBJ1-1; 7 bases fit TRBD1. The CDR3 totals 17 residues. Germline V gives CDR1 LGHNA, CDR2 YSLEER. V was clipped by 0 bases and J by 4 bases; unmatched bases: 11.

J is TRBJ1-1 and V is TRBV7-9, with D perhaps matching TRBD1 (5 bases). V lost 4 bases and J lost 3, with 12 bases in between. The CDR3 has 14 amino acids. Germline assignment: CDR1 SEHNR and CDR2 FQNEAQ (reference sequence). The CDR3 region is CASSSQGKDTEAFF. Here the CDR3 DNA reads TGTGCCAGCAGCTCCCAGGGTAAGGACACTGAAGCTTTCTTT. The full variable domain, with the rest looked up from reference TRBV7-9 and TRBJ1-1, is DTGVSQNPRHKITKRGQNVTFRCDPISEHNRLYWYRQTLGQGPEFLTYFQNEAQLEKSRLLSDRFSAERPKGSFSTLEIQRTEQGDSAMYLCASSSQGKDTEAFFGQGTRLTVV.

This clone has a handful of counts. This CDR3 reads CASRGTGGNTEAFF. In DNA form, the CDR3 reads TGCGCCAGCAGGGGGACAGGGGGCAACACTGAAGCTTTCTTT. V gene TRBV10-2 combines with J gene TRBJ1-1; 12 bases map to TRBD1. V trimming: 6 bases; J trimming: 2 bases; junction bases outside the gene matches: 1. The CDR3 contains 14 residues. Germline CDR1 and CDR2: WSHSY and SAAADI.

V gene TRBV18 combines with J gene TRBJ1-5; D is ambiguous. The ends were cut back, 5 bases at V and 4 bases at J, with 9 bases in the middle. CDR3 length equals 13 residues. Looked up from germline, CDR1 is KGHSH and CDR2 is LQKENI. The CDR3 loop reads CASSRQVNQPQHF. The CDR3 DNA is TGTGCCAGCTCAAGGCAGGTTAATCAGCCCCAGCATTTT. Filled out from reference TRBV18 and TRBJ1-5, the complete variable domain reads NAGVMQNPRHLVRRRGQEARLRCSPMKGHSHVYWYRQLPEEGLKFMVYLQKENIIDESGMPKERFSAEFPKEGPSILRIQQVVRGDSAAYFCASSRQVNQPQHFGDGTRLSIL.

V and J are TRBV7-3 and TRBJ2-3; tentative D call: TRBD2 (6 bases). Trimming took off 5 bases at V and 9 bases at J, with 18 bases between the two ends. The germline V gene encodes CDR1 SGHTA and CDR2 FQGTGA. CDR3 size: 14 residues. CDR3 in amino acids: CASSRDPGERTQYF. The CDR3 DNA is TGTGCCAGCAGCCGCGACCCGGGGGAGCGCACGCAGTATTTT.

The chain couples TRBV5-6 to TRBJ1-2; TRBD1 is a possible D gene (6 bases). Germline V lookup: CDR1 SGHDT, CDR2 YYEEEE. The CDR3 has 15 residues. The ends were cut back, 4 bases at V and 9 bases at J, with 22 bases in the middle. CDR3: CASSIKQGDYMSYTF. The CDR3, as DNA: TGTGCCAGCAGCATAAAACAGGGAGACTATATGAGCTACACCTTC.

The chain has TRBV15 and TRBJ1-2; D gene ambiguous. The V gene lost 0 bases and the J gene lost 6 bases, with 14 bases spanning the gap. This CDR3 spans 15 amino acids. Germline lookup yields CDR1 LNHNV and CDR2 YYDKDF (reference sequence). The CDR3 DNA follows: TGTGCCACCAGCAGAGATATTGGCCGAGAGGATGGCTACACCTTC. It encodes CATSRDIGREDGYTF.

The rearrangement joins TRBV2 to TRBJ1-4; a weak D match, TRBD1 (5 bases). V dropped 6 bases and J dropped 10 bases, with 18 bases sitting between them. This CDR3 is 14 amino acids long. Germline values: CDR1 SNHLY, CDR2 FYNNEI. Here the CDR3 reads CASRDIGGGRKLFF. CDR3 coding DNA: TGTGCCAGCAGGGATATTGGGGGGGGTAGAAAACTGTTTTTT.

This clone was counted between two and nine times. The chain links TRBV4-3 to TRBJ1-3, with TRBD1 identical over 8 bases. The germline V gene has CDR1 LGHNA and CDR2 YSLEER. V trimming: 3 bases; J trimming: 2 bases; junction bases outside the gene matches: 6. This CDR3 contains 16 residues. The DNA for the CDR3 is TGCGCCAGCAGCCAGCGACAGGGGAGGGCTGGAAACACCATATATTTT. Protein sequence: CASSQRQGRAGNTIYF.

In its sample, this clone was seen a few times. The rearrangement joins TRBV7-9 to TRBJ2-3, with D maybe TRBD1 (5 bases). This CDR3 is 15 amino acids long. Germline assignment: CDR1 SEHNR and CDR2 FQNEAQ (reference sequence). Trimming shortened V by 4 bases and J by 0 bases, and 11 bases separated the two germline ends. The CDR3 nucleotides are TGTGCCAGCAGCTCATCGACAGTCAGCACAGATACGCAGTATTTT. Its translation is CASSSSTVSTDTQYF.

J is TRBJ2-7 and V is TRBV30, with D maybe TRBD1 (5 bases). The germline gives CDR1 GTSNPN, CDR2 SVGIG (reference sequence). V lost 2 bases, J lost 0 bases, and 11 bases lay in between. The CDR3 covers 14 residues. The CDR3 DNA follows: TGTGCCTGGAGTTACGACAGCCACTCCTACGAGCAGTACTTC. It encodes CAWSYDSHSYEQYF.

The chain uses TRBV30 and TRBJ1-2, with D possibly being TRBD1 (5 bases). Germline lookup yields CDR1 GTSNPN and CDR2 SVGIG (reference sequence). Trimming shortened V by 1 base and J by 4 bases, and 7 bases separated the two germline ends. CDR3 length equals 12 residues. This CDR3 reads CAWSGGGYGYTF. Written as DNA, the CDR3 is TGTGCCTGGAGTGGGGGGGGCTATGGCTACACCTTC.

The sample holds a few counts of this clone. CDR3 nucleotides: TGTGCCAGCACCTCAACGGCGGGGGGGAACTCCTACGAGCAGTACTTC. Protein sequence: CASTSTAGGNSYEQYF. The rearrangement uses TRBV7-8 and TRBJ2-7, with 9 bases that match TRBD2. Losses at the gene ends were 7 bases for V and 0 bases for J; bases not matched to a gene: 10. The CDR3 contains 16 residues. Looked up from germline, CDR1 is SGHVS and CDR2 is FQNEAQ.

This chain connects TRBV11-3 to TRBJ2-2; TRBD2 agrees at 12 bases. Trimming at V came to 3 bases and at J to 6 bases, leaving 5 bases not matched to a gene. Germline CDR1 is SGHNT and CDR2 is YENEEA. The length of the CDR3 is 16 residues. CDR3 sequence (DNA): TGTGCCAGCAGCTTTGGACTAGCGGGATCGGCCGGGGAGCTGTTTTTT. As protein: CASSFGLAGSAGELFF.

This chain joins TRBV6-1 and TRBJ1-3; the D gene is possibly TRBD1 (5 bases). The germline V gene has CDR1 MNHNS and CDR2 SASEGT. Trimming removed 8 bases at V and 0 bases at J, with 11 bases between. The CDR3 consists of 14 residues. The CDR3 DNA is TGTGCCAGCCAAACAGGAAACTCTGGAAACACCATATATTTT. Translating it yields CASQTGNSGNTIYF.

The chain links TRBV4-1 to TRBJ1-2; 10 bases are shared with TRBD1. V lost 3 bases to trimming and J lost 7 bases; unmatched junction nucleotides: 8. The CDR3 totals 15 residues. Germline V gene lookup returns CDR1 MGHRA and CDR2 YSYEKL. This chain's CDR3 is CASSQTGTGVGGYTF. CDR3 DNA: TGCGCCAGCAGCCAGACCGGGACAGGGGTCGGTGGCTACACCTTC.

The chain is built from TRBV5-6 and TRBJ2-2; D gene uncertain. The CDR3 is 14 amino acids. Germline V gene data show CDR1 as SGHDT and CDR2 as YYEEEE. Trimming cost V 0 bases and J 6 bases, with 9 bases left between them. CDR3 in amino acids: CASSLELGSGELFF. The CDR3 DNA follows: TGTGCCAGCAGCTTGGAATTGGGCTCCGGGGAGCTGTTTTTT.

This chain uses TRBV27 with TRBJ1-4; TRBD1 matches at 11 bases. Unmatched junction bases numbered 8, after V lost 5 bases and J lost 3 bases. The CDR3 runs 17 residues. Germline CDR1 and CDR2: MNHEY and SMNVEV (reference sequence). The CDR3 DNA is TGTGCCAGCAGTCTGTCGGACAGGGGGCTATCTAATGAAAAACTGTTTTTT. Translated, it gives CASSLSDRGLSNEKLFF.

V is TRBV7-9 and J is TRBJ1-5; D is ambiguous. V shed 4 bases and J shed 0 bases, with 13 bases lying between them. Germline lookup yields CDR1 SEHNR and CDR2 FQNEAQ (reference sequence). CDR3 size: 16 residues. This CDR3 is CASSSSGGYSNQPQHF. CDR3 sequence (DNA): TGTGCCAGCAGCTCATCCGGCGGTTATAGCAATCAGCCCCAGCATTTT. Looking up the rest from reference TRBV7-9 and TRBJ1-5 gives the full variable domain: DTGVSQNPRHKITKRGQNVTFRCDPISEHNRLYWYRQTLGQGPEFLTYFQNEAQLEKSRLLSDRFSAERPKGSFSTLEIQRTEQGDSAMYLCASSSSGGYSNQPQHFGDGTRLSIL.

The chain carries TRBV5-6 and TRBJ1-2, with TRBD1 matching 7 bases. V was clipped by 0 bases and J by 3 bases; unmatched bases: 8. This CDR3 is 16 amino acids long. The germline V gene encodes CDR1 SGHDT and CDR2 YYEEEE. CDR3 sequence (DNA): TGTGCCAGCAGCTTGGTAGGACAGGAAATTTACTATGGCTACACCTTC. The encoded protein is CASSLVGQEIYYGYTF.

V gene TRBV10-3 combines with J gene TRBJ2-1; maybe TRBD2 (6 bases). CDR1 and CDR2 (germline): ENHRY, SYGVKD. Trimming removed 4 bases from V and 5 bases from J, with 12 bases in between. The length of the CDR3 is 14 residues. The CDR3, as DNA: TGTGCCATCAGTGGGCTGGGACTCAACAATGAGCAGTTCTTC. It specifies CAISGLGLNNEQFF.

The chain joins TRBV6-5 to TRBJ2-1, with a possible D match to TRBD1 (6 bases). Looked up from germline, CDR1 is MNHEY and CDR2 is SVGAGI. V lost 4 bases and J 3 bases, leaving 13 bases between the germline ends. The CDR3 has 15 residues. DNA of the CDR3: TGTGCCAGCAGTTCACAGGGACCCAACTACAATGAGCAGTTCTTC. It specifies CASSSQGPNYNEQFF.